These 2 T cell receptor beta chains share one sample of origin, sequenced in a study of T cell responses to AZD1222 COVID-19 vaccine. Libraries were prepared by immunoSEQ multiplex PCR; TCRdb keeps only in-frame clonotypes and omits some of them. The repertoire holds fewer than 150,000 clones, with 85% to 95% as singletons. The sample here was peripheral blood, taken 28 days after the second AZD1222 dose. Every receptor here comes from an adult who received the AZD1222 COVID-19 vaccine.

This chain uses TRBV6-6 with TRBJ1-3, with TRBD1 identical over 9 bases. The CDR3 consists of 15 residues. Looked up from germline, CDR1 is MNHNY and CDR2 is SVGAGI (reference sequence). V dropped 6 bases and J dropped 4; count of bases not matched to a gene: 7. The CDR3 spells CASRWDRVRGNTIYF. The CDR3 bases are TGTGCCAGCAGATGGGACAGGGTGAGAGGAAACACCATATATTTT.

This clone was recorded only once. The J gene is TRBJ1-3, the V gene TRBV6-5; no clear D gene. Trimming took 0 bases from V and 1 from J, leaving 10 bases between them. Germline V lookup: CDR1 MNHEY, CDR2 SVGAGI. The CDR3 extends over 16 amino acids. The CDR3 spells CASSYSMAGSGNTIYF. The CDR3 nucleotides read TGTGCCAGCAGTTACTCGATGGCGGGGTCTGGAAACACCATATATTTT.